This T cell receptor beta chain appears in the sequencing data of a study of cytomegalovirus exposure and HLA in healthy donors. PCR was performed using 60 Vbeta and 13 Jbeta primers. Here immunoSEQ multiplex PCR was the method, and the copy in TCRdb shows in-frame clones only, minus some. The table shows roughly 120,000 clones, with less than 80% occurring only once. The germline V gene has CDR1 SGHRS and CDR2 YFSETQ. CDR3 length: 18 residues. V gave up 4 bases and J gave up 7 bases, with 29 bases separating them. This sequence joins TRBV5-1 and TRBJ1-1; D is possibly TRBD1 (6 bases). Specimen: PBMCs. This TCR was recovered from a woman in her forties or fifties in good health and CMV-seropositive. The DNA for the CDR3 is TGCGCCAGCAGCAAGTCGGACTCCCACAGGGTGGAGTATGTTGAAGCTTTCTTT. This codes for CASSKSDSHRVEYVEAFF.